A selection of T cell receptor beta chains follows, all from one sample in a study of CD8+CD57+ T cells in acquired aplastic anemia. TCRdb re-derived calls from the reads in MiXCR, one entry per CDR3 protein. The table records some 170,000 distinct CDR3 sequences, roughly 63% of them present only once. Sequencing was carried out using sorted CD4+, CD8+, or CD8+CD57+ T cells (not recorded which) from PBMCs. The source is a human donor with aplastic anemia. CDR3s include the opening cysteine and the closing phenylalanine or tryptophan. Each record gives: V gene, clone size, J gene, D gene, CDR3 protein, CDR3 DNA. The D gene is left open where the match is weak. A row's size may be missing; if present it is once, few, many or a size class.

TRBV5-1	once	TRBJ1-4	-	CASSLTDAGLNERLFF	TGCGCCAGCAGCCTGACGGATGCGGGGCTTAATGAAAGACTGTTTTTC
TRBV7-8	-	TRBJ2-6	-	CASSLVPTRANVLTF	TGTGCCAGCAGCTTAGTCCCGACCCGGGCCAACGTCCTGACTTTC
TRBV7-3	-	TRBJ1-1	-	CASTEQGGGTEAFF	TGTGCCAGCACCGAACAGGGCGGGGGGACTGAAGCTTTCTTT
TRBV12-3/TRBV12-4	-	TRBJ2-7	TRBD1	CASTLGTGLYEQYF	TGTGCCAGCACCTTAGGGACAGGACTTTACGAGCAGTACTTC
TRBV24-1	-	TRBJ2-3	-	CATSDSAGVRGTDTQYF	TGTGCCACCAGTGATTCGGCAGGGGTCAGGGGCACAGATACGCAGTATTTT
TRBV7-2	-	TRBJ2-1	-	CASSLPDTNEQFF	TGTGCCAGCAGCTTACCGGACACCAATGAGCAGTTCTTC
TRBV6-6	-	TRBJ1-5	-	CAISDEGNQPQHF	TGTGCCATCAGTGACGAAGGCAATCAGCCCCAGCATTTT
TRBV2	-	TRBJ1-2	-	CAPIVARLNGYTF	TGTGCCCCAATCGTCGCCAGGTTGAATGGCTACACCTTC
TRBV12-3/TRBV12-4	-	TRBJ1-2	-	CASSPGPTPGYTF	TGTGCCAGCAGTCCGGGTCCCACCCCTGGCTACACCTTC
TRBV25-1	-	TRBJ1-6	-	CASSDLEAGRRNSPLHF	TGTGCCAGCAGTGACCTAGAGGCAGGCCGGCGGAATTCACCCCTCCACTTT
TRBV9	many	TRBJ1-1	-	CASSRGQSNTEAFF	TGTGCCAGCAGCCGGGGACAATCGAACACTGAAGCTTTCTTT
TRBV24-1	-	TRBJ1-1	TRBD1	CATSDGQGMNTEAFF	TGTGCCACCAGTGACGGACAGGGGATGAACACTGAAGCTTTCTTT
TRBV20-1	once	TRBJ1-2	-	CSASDRLSRGYTF	TGCAGTGCTAGCGACCGTCTTTCACGTGGCTACACCTTC
TRBV9	many	TRBJ1-2	TRBD1	CASSSDRGLGGYTF	TGTGCCAGCAGCTCGGACAGGGGGCTCGGTGGCTACACCTTC
TRBV5-1	-	TRBJ1-2	-	CASRGQGANYGYTF	TGCGCCAGCAGGGGGCAGGGAGCTAACTATGGCTACACCTTC
TRBV11-2	once	TRBJ2-7	TRBD1	CASSRGTGGEQYF	TGTGCCAGCAGCAGAGGGACAGGGGGTGAGCAGTACTTC
TRBV5-8	-	TRBJ2-1	-	CASSLAPRGNEQFF	TGTGCCAGCAGTTTAGCACCTCGAGGGAATGAGCAGTTCTTC
TRBV5-1	many	TRBJ2-3	TRBD2	CASSRPTTSGGEDTQYF	TGCGCCAGCAGCAGGCCCACGACTAGCGGGGGGGAAGATACGCAGTATTTT
TRBV20-1	-	TRBJ2-7	-	CSARSPQGFLEQYF	TGCAGTGCTAGAAGCCCACAGGGTTTCCTCGAGCAGTACTTC
TRBV7-6	few	TRBJ2-1	-	CASSPSSGEQFF	TGTGCCAGCAGCCCCTCCTCGGGGGAGCAGTTCTTC
TRBV20-1	-	TRBJ1-2	-	CSARDLMGDYGYTF	TGCAGTGCTAGAGATTTGATGGGGGACTATGGCTACACCTTC
TRBV6-4	many	TRBJ1-2	-	CASSEGPTDGYTF	TGTGCCAGCAGCGAGGGACCGACGGATGGCTACACCTTC
TRBV24-1	-	TRBJ2-7	TRBD2	CTTSDPGGYHEQYF	TGTACCACCAGTGACCCCGGGGGGTATCACGAGCAGTACTTC
TRBV11-1	once	TRBJ2-7	-	CASSLALGISYEQYF	TGTGCCAGCAGCTTAGCCTTGGGTATCTCCTACGAGCAGTACTTC
TRBV20-1	once	TRBJ1-5	TRBD1	CSARTGIQPQHF	TGCAGTGCTAGGACAGGGATTCAGCCCCAGCATTTT
TRBV24-1	-	TRBJ2-3	TRBD1	CATSDRDSIFTDTQYF	TGTGCCACCAGTGATCGGGACAGTATATTCACAGATACGCAGTATTTT
TRBV11-2	many	TRBJ1-2	-	CASSVAQGTNYGYTF	TGTGCCAGCAGCGTAGCTCAGGGTACTAACTATGGCTACACCTTC
TRBV2	few	TRBJ1-6	-	CASTKEGIGNSPLHF	TGTGCCAGCACCAAGGAGGGGATTGGTAATTCACCCCTCCACTTT
TRBV5-1	-	TRBJ2-1	TRBD2	CASSFTPSGAAYNEQFF	TGCGCCAGCAGCTTCACCCCCAGCGGGGCCGCCTACAATGAGCAGTTCTTC
TRBV24-1	-	TRBJ2-7	-	CATSVRDEQYF	TGTGCCACCAGTGTTCGGGACGAGCAGTACTTC
TRBV27	-	TRBJ1-2	-	CANRGSNYGYTF	TGTGCCAACAGAGGTTCTAACTATGGCTACACCTTC
TRBV2	-	TRBJ2-7	TRBD2	CASSEGSGRGLDEQYF	TGTGCCAGCAGTGAAGGTAGCGGGAGAGGCCTGGACGAGCAGTACTTC
TRBV7-9	-	TRBJ2-6	-	CASSGMVARGANVLTF	TGTGCCAGCAGCGGAATGGTCGCGCGAGGGGCCAACGTCCTGACTTTC
TRBV19	-	TRBJ2-3	TRBD1	CASSRKGQGRSTDTQYF	TGTGCCAGTAGCAGAAAAGGACAGGGAAGGAGCACAGATACGCAGTATTTT
TRBV2	many	TRBJ2-2	-	CASSVRSETGELFF	TGTGCCAGCAGTGTAAGGTCGGAGACCGGGGAGCTGTTTTTT
TRBV20-1	-	TRBJ2-7	TRBD1	CSASGTGSSYEQYF	TGCAGTGCCTCCGGGACAGGGAGCTCCTACGAGCAGTACTTC
TRBV10-3	-	TRBJ2-2	-	CAIRDGQGTGELFF	TGTGCCATCAGGGATGGGCAGGGCACCGGGGAGCTGTTTTTT
TRBV12-3/TRBV12-4	many	TRBJ2-7	-	CASSLRLPESYRLQHEQYF	TGTGCCAGCAGTTTAAGACTTCCGGAATCATATCGTCTGCAACACGAGCAGTACTTC
TRBV7-8	-	TRBJ2-1	-	CASSDFGWGGGNEQFF	TGTGCCAGCAGCGACTTCGGGTGGGGGGGCGGAAATGAGCAGTTCTTC
TRBV7-2	-	TRBJ1-6	-	CASSVDTMRSPLHF	TGTGCCAGCAGCGTGGACACAATGCGATCACCCCTCCACTTT
TRBV7-9	few	TRBJ2-7	TRBD2	CASSLGQLAGGLRPYEQYF	TGTGCCAGCAGCTTAGGCCAACTAGCGGGGGGGCTTCGGCCTTACGAGCAGTACTTC
TRBV7-9	-	TRBJ2-7	-	CASSLIGGEQYF	TGTGCCAGCAGCTTGATAGGGGGCGAGCAGTACTTC
TRBV9	many	TRBJ1-3	TRBD1	CASSVEGTEGNTIYF	TGTGCCAGCAGCGTAGAAGGGACAGAAGGAAACACCATATATTTT
TRBV6-5	-	TRBJ1-2	-	CASRDGRGSYGYTF	TGTGCCAGCAGAGACGGTAGAGGGTCCTATGGCTACACCTTC
TRBV11-2	-	TRBJ2-5	TRBD2	CASSFTSGTQETQYF	TGTGCCAGCAGCTTTACTAGCGGGACCCAAGAGACCCAGTACTTC
TRBV7-2	-	TRBJ2-3	TRBD1	CASSLGRGRTDTQYF	TGTGCCAGCAGCTTAGGCAGGGGGCGCACAGATACGCAGTATTTT
TRBV15	-	TRBJ2-6	-	CATSRENSGANVLTF	TGTGCCACCAGCAGAGAAAACTCTGGGGCCAACGTCCTGACTTTC
TRBV9	-	TRBJ1-5	-	CASSSSGGTTDTQHF	TGTGCCAGCAGTTCTAGCGGGGGGACCACAGATACGCAGCATTTT
TRBV5-1	-	TRBJ2-1	TRBD1	CASSSRDSYNEQFF	TGTGCCAGCAGCTCCCGGGACAGCTACAATGAGCAGTTCTTC
TRBV25-1	-	TRBJ2-5	-	CASSDLRAGETRYF	TGTGCTAGCAGTGATTTAAGAGCAGGAGAGACCCGGTACTTC
TRBV27	few	TRBJ1-1	TRBD1	CASSLSTGGIGEAFF	TGTGCCAGCAGTTTATCAACAGGGGGCATTGGTGAAGCTTTCTTT
TRBV10-1	-	TRBJ1-5	-	CASSDKWGRSQPQHF	TGCGCCAGCAGTGATAAGTGGGGAAGAAGTCAGCCCCAGCATTTT
TRBV9	-	TRBJ2-7	-	CASSAGRSIHEQYF	TGTGCCAGCAGCGCAGGACGGAGCATCCACGAGCAGTACTTC
TRBV19	-	TRBJ1-5	-	CASSYRNQPQHF	TGTGCCAGTAGTTACAGAAATCAGCCCCAGCATTTT
TRBV27	few	TRBJ1-1	-	CASSLSRGVNTEAFF	TGTGCCAGCAGTTTGTCTAGAGGGGTGAACACTGAAGCTTTCTTT